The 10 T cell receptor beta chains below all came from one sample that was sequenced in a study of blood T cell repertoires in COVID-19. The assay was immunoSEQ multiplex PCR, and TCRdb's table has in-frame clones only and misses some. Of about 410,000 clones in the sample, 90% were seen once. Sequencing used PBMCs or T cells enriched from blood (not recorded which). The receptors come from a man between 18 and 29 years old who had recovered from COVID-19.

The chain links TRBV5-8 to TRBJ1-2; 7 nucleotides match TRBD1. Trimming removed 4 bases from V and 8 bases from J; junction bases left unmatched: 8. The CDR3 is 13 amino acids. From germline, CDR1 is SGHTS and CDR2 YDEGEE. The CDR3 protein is CASSQTGDSGYTF. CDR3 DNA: TGTGCCAGCAGCCAAACAGGGGATTCGGGCTACACCTTC.

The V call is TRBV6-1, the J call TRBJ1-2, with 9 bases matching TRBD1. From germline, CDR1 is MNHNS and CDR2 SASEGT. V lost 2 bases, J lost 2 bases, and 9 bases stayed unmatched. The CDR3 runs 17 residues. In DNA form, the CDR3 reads TGTGCCAGCAGTGAAAACCGGGGGACAGGGCTCAACTATGGCTACACCTTC. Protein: CASSENRGTGLNYGYTF.

For the CDR3, the DNA is TGTGCCAGCAGCCTTCGGGACAGGGGGGGTCACACTGAAGCTTTCTTT. Amino acid sequence: CASSLRDRGGHTEAFF. The chain links TRBV7-9 to TRBJ1-1, with 11 bases that match TRBD1. CDR1 is SEHNR, CDR2 FQNEAQ, per germline (reference sequence). V shed 5 bases, J shed 3 bases, and the junction held 8 bases outside the gene matches. The CDR3 extends over 16 amino acids. Variable domain in full (rest from reference TRBV7-9 and TRBJ1-1): DTGVSQNPRHKITKRGQNVTFRCDPISEHNRLYWYRQTLGQGPEFLTYFQNEAQLEKSRLLSDRFSAERPKGSFSTLEIQRTEQGDSAMYLCASSLRDRGGHTEAFFGQGTRLTVV.

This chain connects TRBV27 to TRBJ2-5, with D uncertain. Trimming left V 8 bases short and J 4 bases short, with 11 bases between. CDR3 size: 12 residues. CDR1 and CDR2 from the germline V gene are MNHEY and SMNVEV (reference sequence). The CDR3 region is CASGGHGETQYF. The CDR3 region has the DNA TGTGCCAGCGGTGGGCATGGAGAGACCCAGTACTTC.

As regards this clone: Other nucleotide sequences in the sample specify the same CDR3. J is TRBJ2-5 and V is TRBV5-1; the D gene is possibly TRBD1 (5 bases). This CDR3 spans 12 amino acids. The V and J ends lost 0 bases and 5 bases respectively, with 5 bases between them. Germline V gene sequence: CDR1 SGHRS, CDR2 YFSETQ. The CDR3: CASSLDRETQYF. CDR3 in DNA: TGCGCCAGCAGCTTGGACAGGGAGACCCAGTACTTC.

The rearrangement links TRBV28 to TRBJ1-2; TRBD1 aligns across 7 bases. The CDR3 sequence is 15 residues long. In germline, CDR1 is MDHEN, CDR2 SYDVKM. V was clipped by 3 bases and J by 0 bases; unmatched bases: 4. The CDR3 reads CASSFGQGANYGYTF. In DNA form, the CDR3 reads TGTGCCAGCAGTTTCGGGCAGGGGGCTAACTATGGCTACACCTTC.

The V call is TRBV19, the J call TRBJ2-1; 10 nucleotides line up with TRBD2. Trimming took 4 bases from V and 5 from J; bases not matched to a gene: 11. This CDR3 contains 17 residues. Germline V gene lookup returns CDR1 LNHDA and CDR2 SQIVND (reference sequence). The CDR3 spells CASSTASGRILDNEQFF. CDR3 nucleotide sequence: TGTGCCAGTAGTACGGCTAGCGGGAGAATTTTGGACAATGAGCAGTTCTTC.

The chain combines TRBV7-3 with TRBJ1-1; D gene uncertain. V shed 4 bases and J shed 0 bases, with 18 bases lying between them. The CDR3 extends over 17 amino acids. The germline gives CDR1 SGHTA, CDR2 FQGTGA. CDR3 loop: CASSSRPGAGVNTEAFF. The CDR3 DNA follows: TGTGCCAGCAGCTCCCGCCCGGGAGCCGGGGTGAACACTGAAGCTTTCTTT.

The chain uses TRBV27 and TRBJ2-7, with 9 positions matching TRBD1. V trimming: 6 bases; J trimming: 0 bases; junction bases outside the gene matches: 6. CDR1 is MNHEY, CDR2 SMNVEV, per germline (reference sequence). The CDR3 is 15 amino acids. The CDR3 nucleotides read TGTGCCAGCAGGGGACAGGGATTTGGCTCCTACGAGCAGTACTTC. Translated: CASRGQGFGSYEQYF.

The CDR3 coding sequence is TGTGCCAGCTCGTCCCCCGGTTACAATGAGCAGTTCTTC. Protein sequence: CASSSPGYNEQFF. The chain couples TRBV18 to TRBJ2-1; D gene uncertain. Germline CDR1 KGHSH, CDR2 LQKENI. CDR3 size: 13 residues. The V end lost 6 bases, the J end lost 4 bases, and 10 bases lay between the germline ends.